A selection of T cell receptor beta chains follows, all from one sample in a study of CD8+ T cells in alopecia areata. Libraries were prepared by immunoSEQ multiplex PCR; TCRdb keeps only in-frame clonotypes and omits some of them. The profile covers 150,000 to 200,000 clones, with less than 70% appearing a single time and about 1.3% taken by the ten largest. Source: CD4+ T cells sorted from blood, taken at roughly week 49, from a patient treated with tofacitinib. Every receptor here comes from a human donor with alopecia areata. The CDR3 runs from the conserved cysteine through the conserved F or W. Each record gives: clone size, V gene, J gene, D gene, CDR3 protein, CDR3 DNA. D genes are given only for firm matches. Where a row states a size, it is once, few, many or the class of an expanded clone; other rows omit it.

>-|TRBV7-7|TRBJ2-1|TRBD2
CASSPGLAGVSYNEQFF
TGTGCCAGCAGCCCGGGACTAGCGGGTGTATCCTACAATGAGCAGTTCTTC
>-|TRBV4-3|TRBJ2-1|-
CASSQDYGAHREQFF
TGCGCCAGCAGCCAAGATTACGGGGCCCACCGGGAGCAGTTCTTC
>-|TRBV5-4|TRBJ2-7|TRBD1
CASSLAGTGWASYEQYF
TGTGCCAGCAGCTTGGCTGGGACAGGGTGGGCATCCTACGAGCAGTACTTC
>-|TRBV30|TRBJ2-5|-
CAWQQGEKTQYF
TGTGCCTGGCAACAGGGTGAAAAGACCCAGTACTTC
>once|TRBV2|TRBJ1-2|TRBD1
CASSTNRGGNGYTF
TGTGCCAGCAGTACTAACAGGGGTGGAAATGGCTACACCTTC
>-|TRBV7-2|TRBJ1-5|-
CASSLGRGSNQPQHF
TGTGCCAGCAGCTTAGGTAGGGGGAGCAATCAGCCCCAGCATTTT
>few|TRBV5-1|TRBJ2-7|TRBD2
CASSLLPSGEAEQYF
TGCGCCAGCAGCTTGTTACCTAGCGGGGAAGCCGAGCAGTACTTC
>-|TRBV27|TRBJ2-7|-
CASSPYRDSYEQYF
TGTGCCAGCAGTCCCTACAGGGACTCCTACGAGCAGTACTTC
>once|TRBV5-5|TRBJ2-5|-
CASSLDWSRETQYF
TGTGCCAGCAGCTTGGATTGGTCACGTGAGACCCAGTACTTC
>few|TRBV27|TRBJ2-7|-
CASSLLRGTQTYEQYF
TGTGCCAGCAGTTTGTTACGGGGGACCCAAACCTACGAGCAGTACTTC
>few|TRBV11-2|TRBJ2-3|-
CASSSLVDTQYF
TGTGCCAGCAGCTCTCTAGTGGATACGCAGTATTTT
>-|TRBV29-1|TRBJ1-1|-
CSVEYVATKPEAFF
TGCAGCGTTGAATATGTGGCGACAAAACCTGAAGCTTTCTTT
>-|TRBV30|TRBJ1-1|-
CAWRARGNTEAFF
TGTGCCTGGAGGGCCCGGGGGAACACTGAAGCTTTCTTT
>-|TRBV5-1|TRBJ2-3|-
CASSYPPDTQYF
TGCGCCAGCAGCTATCCCCCGGATACGCAGTATTTT